The clone carrying this T cell receptor beta chain was detected only a few times. Antigen unknown. These data are taken from a study of identical twins. The CDR3 extends over 12 amino acids. Trimming left V 5 bases short and J 7 bases short, with 8 bases between. Broader study findings: Insertion counts were lower in abundant cord blood beta clonotypes, a trend that memory repertoires did not show. Compared with models, monozygotic twins showed more out-of-frame TCR alpha sharing. Weaker excess twin sharing was seen among beta out-of-frame sequences.

TCRdb passed the 5' RACE reads through MiXCR, listing each CDR3 protein once. The sample comprises 700,000 or so distinct CDR3 sequences, 21% of which are singletons, and roughly 4% rests with the top ten. The sample was also reused in another study, on T cells expressing NK-cell markers. That publication notes: Topping the CD3+CD56-NKG2C+ fraction as well were these clonotypes, in a few donors.

Sequenced input: PBMCs. J is TRBJ2-2 and V is TRBV12-3 or TRBV12-4; D not resolved. The receptor's source is a woman under 30 in good health. CDR3 loop: CASSKWVGELFF. In DNA, the CDR3 is TGTGCCAGCAGTAAATGGGTCGGGGAGCTGTTTTTT.